These T cell receptor beta chains were read from a single sample in a study of CXCR3-negative and CXCR3-positive naive CD8 T cells. TCRdb reprocessed the 5' RACE reads and keeps a single row for each CDR3 protein, giving no DNA. With some 150,000 distinct CDR3 sequences in the sample, the ten largest clones hold about 0.28%. The sequencing input was naive CXCR3+ CD8+ T cells from blood. The receptors were gathered from a human donor in good health. Some clones in this sample may be carry-over from other donors' samples. Each CDR3 is given with its conserved first and last residue.

J	length	V	CDR3
TRBJ2-3	12	TRBV3-1	CASSQTTDTQYF
TRBJ1-6	16	TRBV28	CASSLLRTGDNSPLHF
TRBJ2-5	13	TRBV23-1	CASRLAGWQTQYF
TRBJ2-7	13	TRBV9	CASSVGQSYEQYF
TRBJ1-1	16	TRBV4-2	CASSQDPGQENTEAFF
TRBJ1-1	13	TRBV10-2	CASLRGANTEAFF
TRBJ2-6	17	TRBV5-1	CASRFPEGGSGANVLTF
TRBJ1-1	16	TRBV3-1	CASSRFRDRGATEAFF
TRBJ1-4	14	TRBV14	CASSQDAAGMKLFF
TRBJ1-1	18	TRBV27	CASSLNGWDERLNTEAFF
TRBJ1-2	13	TRBV29-1	CSARDGSFGGYTF
TRBJ2-1	15	TRBV2	CASSSPQDSYNEQFF
TRBJ1-2	13	TRBV21-1	CASSVPGDYGYTF
TRBJ2-1	16	TRBV9	CASSAMPEGTSNEQFF
TRBJ1-1	13	TRBV29-1	CSVDWGMDTEAFF
TRBJ2-5	14	TRBV7-9	CASSLEVTRETQYF
TRBJ2-4	17	TRBV28	CASSLMERFDAKNIQYF
TRBJ1-1	15	TRBV15	CATSPPRDRDTEAFF
TRBJ2-3	13	TRBV4-3	CASSQDGADTQYF
TRBJ2-1	11	TRBV6-2/TRBV6-3	CASSYLNEQFF
TRBJ2-1	11	TRBV10-3	CAISEGSEQFF
TRBJ2-5	14	TRBV7-2	CASSLDGGQETQYF
TRBJ2-1	17	TRBV29-1	CSVDAIIRDRGGNEQFF
TRBJ2-1	17	TRBV6-5	CASSDPPGTSSYNEQFF
TRBJ2-7	17	TRBV20-1	CSASGGWGSADPWEQYF
TRBJ1-6	16	TRBV5-1	CASSLFMGQGNSPLHF
TRBJ1-1	12	TRBV20-1	CSALRGDTEAFF
TRBJ2-1	14	TRBV11-3	CASSHRDSINEQFF
TRBJ1-2	13	TRBV28	CASSHRGNYGYTF
TRBJ2-2	14	TRBV4-1	CASSLQGNTGELFF
TRBJ2-7	15	TRBV6-5	CASSYAGGPPSEQYF
TRBJ1-1	15	TRBV20-1	CSASGTGEWNTEAFF
TRBJ2-1	16	TRBV12-3/TRBV12-4	CASSLGWGGRYNEQFF
TRBJ2-1	16	TRBV15	CATSRDLRQSYNEQFF
TRBJ2-2	14	TRBV29-1	CSVEHPVNTGELFF
TRBJ1-2	15	TRBV13	CASSPRHITNHGYTF
TRBJ1-5	15	TRBV4-1	CAGSQDTGGNQPQHF